Presented here are 2 T cell receptor beta chains from one specimen sequenced in a study of shared T cell receptors in the human thymus. Repertoires were generated with immunoSEQ multiplex PCR, while TCRdb's copy carries only in-frame clones and drops some. The data show roughly 560,000 clones, with around 82% seen just once and roughly 0.013% held by the top ten. The same data also went into a second study, on human thymus T cells.

Sequencing was performed on thymocytes. The receptors were gathered from a boy in the first two years of life with a congenital heart defect.

The chain couples TRBV18 to TRBJ1-2; no reliable D call. Per the germline V gene, CDR1 is KGHSH and CDR2 is LQKENI. V dropped 0 bases and J dropped 3 bases, with 14 bases sitting between them. The CDR3 consists of 16 residues. CDR3 DNA: TGTGCCAGCTCACCACCGCCAGACCGCCGGGACTATGGCTACACCTTC. Translation: CASSPPPDRRDYGYTF.

The chain employs TRBV14 and TRBJ2-1; 9 bases align to TRBD2. The CDR3 consists of 16 residues. With 2 bases clipped from V and 4 bases from J, the junction kept 6 bases outside the gene matches. Per germline, CDR1 SGHDN and CDR2 FVKESK. The CDR3 nucleotides are TGTGCCAGCAGCCAATCCAGCGGGAGGACATACAATGAGCAGTTCTTC. It codes for CASSQSSGRTYNEQFF.